One sample yielded the 25 T cell receptor beta chains listed below, sequenced in a study of technical replicates of blood from a few donors. Sequencing used immunoSEQ multiplex PCR; TCRdb keeps in-frame clones, though not all of them. The table has approximately 99,000 clones, 96% seen once. The sequenced material came from T cells isolated from PBMCs. All receptors derive from a human donor in good health.

The chain combines TRBV5-8 with TRBJ2-7; perhaps TRBD2 as D (6 bases). Germline lookup yields CDR1 SGHTS and CDR2 YDEGEE. The CDR3 extends over 15 amino acids. Trimming shortened V by 3 bases and J by 5 bases, and 18 bases separated the two germline ends. The CDR3, as DNA: TGTGCCAGCAGCTGGATGGGACTGGTGAGGAACGAGCAGTACTTC. It yields the protein CASSWMGLVRNEQYF.

The CDR3 DNA is TGTGCCAGCAGTCCTAGACAGCACTATGGCTACACCTTC. Translated, it gives CASSPRQHYGYTF. V gene TRBV4-2 combines with J gene TRBJ1-2, with a weak D call TRBD1 (5 bases). The CDR3 covers 13 residues. Deletions cut 6 bases from V and 3 bases from J, with 11 bases between. Germline CDR1 reads LGHNA; CDR2 reads YNFKEQ.

The chain joins TRBV4-3 to TRBJ2-7; 11 nucleotides line up with TRBD2. V trimming: 0 bases; J trimming: 6 bases; junction bases outside the gene matches: 7. The germline gives CDR1 LGHNA, CDR2 YSLEER. This CDR3 spans 16 amino acids. The CDR3 nucleotides read TGCGCCAGCAGCCAAGATTATAGCGGGAGGGCAGGCGAGCAGTACTTC. This translates into CASSQDYSGRAGEQYF.

This clone was detected only once. Here the CDR3 DNA reads TGTGCCAGCAGCTCGACGGACAGGGGAGATGAGCAGTTCTTC. Protein: CASSSTDRGDEQFF. The chain combines TRBV7-3 with TRBJ2-1; TRBD1 matches at 9 bases. This CDR3 region has 14 residues. The V segment lost 4 bases and the J segment 8 bases; nucleotides outside the gene matches: 6. Germline lookup yields CDR1 SGHTA and CDR2 FQGTGA.

The V and J genes are TRBV5-4 and TRBJ2-2, with D perhaps TRBD2 (5 bases). The CDR3 is made up of 14 amino acids. V lost 1 base, J lost 5 bases, and 9 bases lay in between. Germline CDR1 reads SGHNT; CDR2 reads YYREEE (reference sequence). The CDR3 loop reads CASSLTSETGELFF. The CDR3 DNA reads as TGTGCCAGCAGCTTGACTAGTGAGACCGGGGAGCTGTTTTTT.

The gene calls are TRBV10-3 and TRBJ2-5; 7 bases line up with TRBD2. J was trimmed by 5 bases and V by 1 base; bases with no gene match: 4. This CDR3 contains 14 residues. Germline lookup yields CDR1 ENHRY and CDR2 SYGVKD. CDR3 DNA sequence: TGTGCCATCAGTGAGTTGGGAGGGGTCGAGACCCAGTACTTC. Amino acid sequence: CAISELGGVETQYF.

The J gene is TRBJ2-3, the V gene TRBV5-4, with TRBD2 matching over 8 bases. With V trimmed by 4 bases and J by 3 bases, 4 bases remained unmatched. The CDR3 loop spans 14 amino acids. The germline V gene has CDR1 SGHNT and CDR2 YYREEE (reference sequence). The CDR3: CASSKSGSTDTQYF. The CDR3 DNA sequence: TGTGCCAGCAGCAAAAGCGGGAGTACAGATACGCAGTATTTT.

The chain carries TRBV11-3 and TRBJ2-5; 8 bases line up with TRBD1. CDR1 is SGHNT and CDR2 is YENEEA in the germline V gene. The CDR3 extends over 15 amino acids. J gave up 4 bases and V 5 bases, and 9 bases lay outside the gene matches. The chain's CDR3 is CASSPRTGQVETQYF. The CDR3 DNA reads TGTGCCAGCAGCCCACGGACAGGGCAGGTAGAGACCCAGTACTTC.

This chain links TRBV28 with TRBJ2-5; 13 bases match TRBD2. Germline V CDR1 and CDR2: MDHEN, SYDVKM. V lost 6 bases and J lost 5; bases outside the gene matches: 12. The CDR3 extends over 17 amino acids. The CDR3 nucleotides are TGTGCCAGCAGCTCAGAACTAGCGGGAGGGAATAGGGAGACCCAGTACTTC. Amino acids: CASSSELAGGNRETQYF.

This chain connects TRBV5-1 to TRBJ2-7, with D perhaps matching TRBD1 (6 bases). V lost 5 bases and J 2 bases, leaving 11 bases between the germline ends. CDR3 length: 13 residues. Germline assignment: CDR1 SGHRS and CDR2 YFSETQ. The CDR3 region is CASRLQGTYEQYF. The CDR3, as DNA: TGCGCCAGCAGGTTACAGGGTACCTACGAGCAGTACTTC.

The genes are TRBV28 and TRBJ2-2; D is possibly TRBD1 (6 bases). Germline CDR1 reads MDHEN; CDR2 reads SYDVKM. The CDR3 consists of 14 residues. V shed 8 bases and J shed 3 bases, with 13 bases lying between them. The CDR3 region is CASVGHQDTGELFF. CDR3 sequence (DNA): TGTGCCAGCGTGGGACATCAAGACACCGGGGAGCTGTTTTTT.

This clone was seen only once. The chain employs TRBV25-1 and TRBJ2-2, with D possibly TRBD2 on 5 matching bases. CDR3 length: 15 residues. Germline CDR1 reads MGHDK; CDR2 reads SYGVNS. Trimming removed 1 base at V and 5 bases at J, with 11 bases between. The CDR3 region is CASSESVRETGELFF. CDR3 in DNA: TGTGCCAGCAGTGAATCAGTGAGGGAAACCGGGGAGCTGTTTTTT.

The rearrangement uses TRBV15 and TRBJ2-3; 7 nucleotides align to TRBD2. The CDR3 consists of 16 residues. With V trimmed by 0 bases and J by 0 bases, 3 bases remained unmatched. CDR1 and CDR2 from the germline V gene are LNHNV and YYDKDF (reference sequence). The CDR3 sequence: CATSRDPSGSTDTQYF. As DNA, the CDR3 is TGTGCCACCAGCAGAGACCCTAGCGGAAGCACAGATACGCAGTATTTT.

The chain joins TRBV13 to TRBJ2-3; a possible D gene is TRBD2 (6 bases). Trimming removed 8 bases at V and 4 bases at J, with 16 bases between. Germline values: CDR1 PRHDT, CDR2 FYEKMQ (reference sequence). CDR3 length equals 14 residues. The CDR3 here is CASLAGGNADTQYF. DNA for the CDR3: TGTGCCAGCCTTGCCGGGGGTAACGCAGATACGCAGTATTTT.

The chain joins TRBV19 to TRBJ1-5, with 7 bases fitting TRBD1. The germline CDR1 and CDR2 sequences are LNHDA and SQIVND (reference sequence). J gave up 6 bases and V 4 bases, and 6 bases lay outside the gene matches. The CDR3 totals 14 residues. DNA for the CDR3: TGTGCCAGTAGTACGACAGGGCAGGGTCAGCCCCAGCATTTT. This sequence encodes CASSTTGQGQPQHF.

The chain uses TRBV9 and TRBJ1-3, with no clear D. Germline V gene sequence: CDR1 SGDLS, CDR2 YYNGEE. V was trimmed by 3 bases and J by 4 bases, leaving 8 bases between them. This CDR3 is 13 amino acids long. CDR3 nucleotide sequence: TGTGCCAGCAGCGCGGGTTCAGGAAACACCATATATTTT. Protein sequence: CASSAGSGNTIYF.

Judged by abundance, this clone is medium-sized. CDR3 region: CSATEFTEAFF. The CDR3 coding sequence is TGCAGTGCAACGGAGTTCACTGAAGCTTTCTTT. This chain uses TRBV20-1 with TRBJ1-1, with D uncertain. The CDR3 loop spans 11 amino acids. V lost 6 bases, J lost 4 bases, and 9 bases lay in between. CDR1 is DFQATT, CDR2 SNEGSKA, per germline (reference sequence).

Only one count was recorded for this clone. The gene calls are TRBV7-9 and TRBJ2-7; 7 nucleotides agree with TRBD1. The CDR3 has 14 amino acids. Looked up from germline, CDR1 is SEHNR and CDR2 is FQNEAQ (reference sequence). V lost 5 bases, J lost 2 bases, and 6 bases stayed unmatched. The CDR3 protein is CASSEPQGPYEQYF. CDR3 nucleotide sequence: TGTGCCAGCAGCGAACCACAGGGGCCCTACGAGCAGTACTTC.

The chain combines TRBV7-2 with TRBJ2-7; 9 bases fit TRBD1. Germline CDR1 SGHTA, CDR2 FQGNSA. The CDR3 length is 14 residues. The V gene end was trimmed by 6 bases and the J gene end by 7 bases; junction bases not matched to a gene: 10. The CDR3 bases are TGTGCCAGCAGTTCGGACAGGGGAAATTGGGAGCAGTACTTC. It yields the protein CASSSDRGNWEQYF.

The V call is TRBV18, the J call TRBJ2-7; 10 nucleotides match TRBD1. The ends lost 5 bases at V and 1 base at J; junction bases unmatched: 5. The CDR3 runs to 15 residues. Germline V gives CDR1 KGHSH, CDR2 LQKENI. CDR3 DNA: TGTGCCAGCTCAAAATGGACAGGGGGATCCTACGAGCAGTACTTC. Encoded protein: CASSKWTGGSYEQYF.

The J gene is TRBJ2-5, the V gene TRBV5-4; 11 bases align to TRBD2. Germline V gene data show CDR1 as SGHNT and CDR2 as YYREEE (reference sequence). The V and J ends lost 1 base and 4 bases, in that order; junction bases with no gene match: 3. This CDR3 region has 15 residues. This chain's CDR3 is CASSLRLAGGETQYF. The CDR3 coding sequence is TGTGCCAGCAGCTTGCGGCTAGCGGGAGGAGAGACCCAGTACTTC.

The chain recombines TRBV5-1 with TRBJ2-7; the match to TRBD1 covers 7 bases. J was trimmed by 0 bases and V by 4 bases; bases with no gene match: 7. The CDR3 runs 15 residues. CDR1 is SGHRS and CDR2 is YFSETQ in the germline V gene. CDR3 bases: TGCGCCAGCAGCCTACGACAGGGAAACTCCTACGAGCAGTACTTC. The encoded protein is CASSLRQGNSYEQYF.

The rearrangement links TRBV27 to TRBJ2-5; no firm D call. The V and J ends lost 3 bases and 5 bases respectively, with 13 bases between them. This CDR3 has 14 residues. Germline assignment: CDR1 MNHEY and CDR2 SMNVEV (reference sequence). The CDR3: CASSFLAEVETQYF. Written as DNA, the CDR3 is TGTGCCAGCAGTTTCCTGGCCGAGGTGGAGACCCAGTACTTC.

V is TRBV25-1 and J is TRBJ1-1; possible D gene TRBD1, 5 bases. This CDR3 region has 15 residues. CDR1 and CDR2 from the germline V gene are MGHDK and SYGVNS. Trimming took off 1 base at V and 1 base at J, with 10 bases between the two ends. The CDR3: CASSEWGGRNTEAFF. DNA for the CDR3: TGTGCCAGCAGTGAATGGGGGGGGAGGAACACTGAAGCTTTCTTT.

The chain combines TRBV2 with TRBJ2-3, with a tentative D call TRBD2 (6 bases). V shed 10 bases and J shed 0 bases, with 14 bases lying between them. This CDR3 is built from 14 residues. Germline-derived CDR1 and CDR2 are SNHLY and FYNNEI. CDR3 in amino acids: CATNSGTSTDTQYF. For the CDR3, the DNA is TGTGCCACCAATAGCGGAACTAGCACAGATACGCAGTATTTT.